This T cell receptor beta chain derives from a study of blood T cells in healthy people across ages. This CDR3 is 16 amino acids long. The germline gives CDR1 SGDLS, CDR2 YYNGEE. PCR was performed a second time for roughly 7 to 12 cycles using a sample-barcoded 5' primer and a J-beta primer mix. MiXCR was run by TCRdb on the 5' RACE reads, yielding one entry per CDR3 protein. The sample has about 970,000 distinct CDR3 sequences, just over 50% seen once. The chain employs TRBV9 and TRBJ2-5; 7 positions match TRBD1. TRBJ2-7 matches the DNA end more closely, so the J call is doubtful. The receptor was derived from a woman aged 60-70 years in good health. The sequenced sample was blood. The CDR3 here is CASSAARLGTVYEQYF. The CDR3 nucleotides are TGTGCCAGCAGCGCCGCCCGGCTCGGGACAGTTTACGAGCAGTACTTC.